This TCR beta chain was sequenced in a study of human T cells and chemical hapten exposure. Study details: Mostly female, the patients presented with alopecia areata, totalis or universalis.

Time point noted: pre-sensitization, week 0. Treatment in this sample: therapeutic diphenylcyclopropenone sensitization with weekly scalp DPC. Attachment of unique molecular identifiers to individual cDNA molecules was performed in the library. TCRdb passed the RACE reads through MiXCR, listing each CDR3 protein once. The repertoire consists of 300,000 to 450,000 distinct CDR3 sequences, with more than 4.5% occurring once and the leading ten covering roughly 2.6%. The V and J ends lost 5 bases and 4 bases respectively, with 14 bases between them. CDR3 size: 14 residues. Germline CDR1 is MNHEY and CDR2 is SVGEGT.

Sequences were derived from whole blood, sampled in connection with sensitization to the hapten diphenylcyclopropenone (DPC). The source of this sequence is a woman aged 45-60 years with alopecia areata. Some clones in this sample may be carry-over from other donors' samples. The chain carries TRBV6-2 or TRBV6-3 and TRBJ2-5, with D possibly TRBD2 on 6 matching bases. The CDR3 region is CASSPQEGGETQYF. CDR3 sequence (DNA): TGTGCCAGCAGTCCCCAGGAGGGAGGAGAGACCCAGTACTTC.